The entry below gives a single TCR beta chain sequence along with its context. Germline lookup yields CDR1 SEHNR and CDR2 FQNEAQ (reference sequence). This CDR3 spans 17 amino acids. This specimen comes from a study of T cells expressing NK-cell markers. Study as a whole: Eight donors were sequenced, seven testing HCMV-seropositive and one testing seronegative.

No DNA is given; TCRdb re-called the 5' RACE reads and lists each CDR3 protein once. This sample's table reports around 470,000 distinct CDR3 sequences. The TCR sequence derives from a woman aged 45 to 65 in good health. Material: blood T cells: a sorted CD56 or NKG2C T cell subset, CD4+ or CD8+ T cells, or bulk PBMC T cells (not recorded which). The rearrangement links TRBV7-9 to TRBJ2-3; TCRdb calls TRBD1, which cannot be checked without DNA. The CDR3 is CASSLRPTGGVEDTQYF.